These 25 T cell receptor beta chains were sequenced from one sample in a study of radiotherapy plus CTLA-4 blockade in lung cancer. TCRdb keeps only in-frame clones here, not all; method: immunoSEQ multiplex PCR. The sample lists 25,000 to 35,000 clones, roughly four fifths seen once, with roughly 25% in the top ten. Specimen: peripheral blood, collected from a patient treated with radiotherapy plus ipilimumab. Every receptor here comes from a human donor with non-small cell lung cancer that progressed on radiotherapy plus ipilimumab.

V is TRBV19 and J is TRBJ2-2; maybe TRBD2 (7 bases). Looked up from germline, CDR1 is LNHDA and CDR2 is SQIVND (reference sequence). The CDR3 is 15 amino acids. The ends were cut back, 7 bases at V and 8 bases at J, with 20 bases in the middle. CDR3 amino acids: CASTTLGGAGGELFF. The CDR3 DNA sequence: TGTGCCAGTACCACCCTGGGGGGGGCCGGTGGGGAGCTGTTTTTT.

In its sample, this clone ranks as medium-sized. Here the CDR3 reads CASSQVLRKERSVYEQYF. The DNA for the CDR3 is TGCGCCAGCAGCCAAGTCCTCAGGAAAGAGCGGTCCGTCTACGAGCAGTACTTC. This sequence joins TRBV4-1 and TRBJ2-7; the D gene is possibly TRBD2 (5 bases). V lost 1 base and J lost 3, with 22 bases in between. CDR1 and CDR2 (germline): MGHRA, YSYEKL. This CDR3 is built from 18 residues.

The chain couples TRBV19 to TRBJ2-2; possible D gene TRBD2, 5 bases. V was shortened by 5 bases and J by 1 base, with 8 bases between the two germline ends. The CDR3 runs to 14 residues. The germline V gene encodes CDR1 LNHDA and CDR2 SQIVND (reference sequence). In DNA, the CDR3 is TGTGCCAGTAGTGCCGGGAAGAACACCGGGGAGCTGTTTTTT. It yields the protein CASSAGKNTGELFF.

This clone was recorded only once. The V and J genes are TRBV5-1 and TRBJ2-3, with D uncertain. CDR1 is SGHRS, CDR2 YFSETQ, per germline. The CDR3 is 16 amino acids. V was trimmed by 1 base and J by 4 bases, leaving 16 bases between them. CDR3 coding DNA: TGCGCCAGCAGCTTGCGAACAACAGCCGCCGCAGATACGCAGTATTTT. It translates to CASSLRTTAAADTQYF.

This rearrangement joins TRBV2 to TRBJ2-3; 7 bases align to TRBD1. CDR3 length equals 14 residues. Germline V gene sequence: CDR1 SNHLY, CDR2 FYNNEI. With 8 bases clipped from V and 1 base from J, the junction kept 6 bases outside the gene matches. CDR3 amino acids: CASRLGQRTDTQYF. CDR3 nucleotides: TGTGCCAGCCGCTTGGGACAGCGCACAGATACGCAGTATTTT.

The chain recombines TRBV10-3 with TRBJ2-7; 12 bases are shared with TRBD2. The CDR3 covers 14 residues. Looked up from germline, CDR1 is ENHRY and CDR2 is SYGVKD. With 5 bases clipped from V and 4 bases from J, the junction kept 3 bases outside the gene matches. The chain's CDR3 is CAISSSGGGYEQYF. For the CDR3, the DNA is TGTGCCATCAGTTCTAGCGGGGGGGGGTACGAGCAGTACTTC.

This clone was observed a few times. V is TRBV4-1 and J is TRBJ2-3; TRBD2 aligns across 7 bases. Germline V CDR1 and CDR2: MGHRA, YSYEKL. The CDR3 loop spans 16 amino acids. Trimming cost V 3 bases and J 3 bases; bases outside gene matches: 9. Here the CDR3 reads CASSQTGGSVTDTQYF. The DNA of the CDR3 is TGCGCCAGCAGCCAGACCGGGGGGAGCGTTACAGATACGCAGTATTTT.

The chain joins TRBV4-2 to TRBJ2-1, with 13 positions matching TRBD2. Per the germline V gene, CDR1 is LGHNA and CDR2 is YNFKEQ. Trimming took 1 base from V and 9 from J; bases not matched to a gene: 3. This CDR3 has 15 residues. CDR3 nucleotides: TGTGCCAGCAGCCAAGCACTAGCGGGGGGGCGTGAGCAGTTCTTC. Protein sequence: CASSQALAGGREQFF.

This CDR3 is CASSLDPGGSYQETQYF. CDR3 nucleotide sequence: TGTGCCAGCAGCTTGGATCCGGGGGGCTCGTACCAAGAGACCCAGTACTTC. V is TRBV5-4 and J is TRBJ2-5, with a weak D call TRBD2 (7 bases). This CDR3 region has 17 residues. The germline gives CDR1 SGHNT, CDR2 YYREEE (reference sequence). V dropped 0 bases and J dropped 0 bases, with 15 bases sitting between them.

This chain joins TRBV2 and TRBJ1-6, with D possibly being TRBD1 (6 bases). The CDR3 extends over 15 amino acids. CDR1 and CDR2 (germline): SNHLY, FYNNEI. Trimming removed 3 bases from V and 5 bases from J, with 11 bases in between. The chain's CDR3 is CASSDRSGDNSPLHF. The CDR3 DNA reads TGTGCCAGCAGTGACAGATCAGGGGATAATTCACCCCTCCACTTT. The variable domain in full, with the rest retrieved from reference TRBV2 and TRBJ1-6, is EPEVTQTPSHQVTQMGQEVILRCVPISNHLYFYWYRQILGQKVEFLVSFYNNEISEKSEIFDDQFSVERPDGSNFTLKIRSTKLEDSAMYFCASSDRSGDNSPLHFGNGTRLTVT.

The J gene is TRBJ1-2, the V gene TRBV18; D ambiguous. The CDR3 extends over 12 amino acids. The germline gives CDR1 KGHSH, CDR2 LQKENI. Trimming pared 6 bases from V and 1 base from J, leaving 6 bases between. Here the CDR3 reads CASSAINYGYTF. The CDR3, as DNA: TGTGCCAGCTCGGCAATTAACTATGGCTACACCTTC.

This chain joins TRBV19 and TRBJ2-7; 7 bases line up with TRBD1. Germline V gene lookup returns CDR1 LNHDA and CDR2 SQIVND (reference sequence). This CDR3 region has 14 residues. V trimming: 6 bases; J trimming: 3 bases; junction bases outside the gene matches: 8. The CDR3 nucleotides read TGTGCCAGTAGCCCTCAGGGGGACCACTACGAGCAGTACTTC. It translates to CASSPQGDHYEQYF.

The rearrangement links TRBV29-1 to TRBJ2-7, with 7 bases fitting TRBD1. CDR1 SQVTM and CDR2 ANQGSEA come from the germline V gene. The CDR3 runs to 12 residues. V shed 3 bases and J 5 bases; nucleotides not matched to a gene: 4. In DNA form, the CDR3 reads TGCAGCGTTGACAGGGGGTCTAACGAGCAGTACTTC. This translates into CSVDRGSNEQYF.

This chain connects TRBV6-1 to TRBJ1-5; TRBD1 matches 8 bases. CDR1 is MNHNS, CDR2 SASEGT, per germline. The junction had 10 bases not matched to a gene; V was cut back by 6 bases and J by 6 bases. The CDR3 has 15 amino acids. This chain's CDR3 is CASRADRAGGQPQHF. The CDR3 DNA reads TGTGCCAGCAGGGCGGACAGGGCCGGGGGTCAGCCCCAGCATTTT.

The chain is built from TRBV5-4 and TRBJ1-2; D ambiguous. This CDR3 is 14 amino acids long. From germline, CDR1 is SGHNT and CDR2 YYREEE (reference sequence). The ends were cut back, 4 bases at V and 0 bases at J, with 10 bases in the middle. This CDR3 is CASSLAGANYGYTF. The CDR3 region has the DNA TGTGCCAGCAGCCTGGCCGGAGCTAACTATGGCTACACCTTC.

V usage is TRBV14 and J usage is TRBJ2-1; D gene uncertain. The V gene's germline CDR1 is SGHDN and CDR2 FVKESK. V lost 4 bases and J lost 2, with 12 bases in between. The CDR3 runs 15 residues. This CDR3 reads CASSLRPAPYNEQFF. As DNA, the CDR3 is TGTGCCAGCAGCCTCAGGCCTGCCCCCTACAATGAGCAGTTCTTC.

The rearrangement uses TRBV18 and TRBJ2-1, with 9 bases matching TRBD2. The CDR3 totals 14 residues. Germline V CDR1 and CDR2: KGHSH, LQKENI. Unmatched junction bases numbered 5, after V lost 9 bases and J lost 2 bases. CDR3 sequence reads: CASSLAGTYNEQFF. In DNA form, the CDR3 reads TGTGCCAGTTCGCTAGCGGGGACCTACAATGAGCAGTTCTTC.

The chain is built from TRBV19 and TRBJ2-5, with 10 bases identical to TRBD1. Germline CDR1 and CDR2: LNHDA and SQIVND (reference sequence). The length of the CDR3 is 17 residues. J was trimmed by 5 bases and V by 3 bases; bases with no gene match: 12. The CDR3 protein is CASSISLRQGAEETQYF. The CDR3 DNA follows: TGTGCCAGTAGTATCTCCCTGAGACAGGGGGCTGAGGAGACCCAGTACTTC.

The chain employs TRBV6-5 and TRBJ2-7; TRBD2 aligns across 7 bases. Germline V gene sequence: CDR1 MNHEY, CDR2 SVGAGI. This CDR3 spans 13 amino acids. V gave up 8 bases and J gave up 2 bases; unmatched junction bases: 6. CDR3 nucleotides: TGTGCCAGCGGCCTGCGGGGGACCTACGAGCAGTACTTC. Amino acid sequence: CASGLRGTYEQYF.

This chain connects TRBV9 to TRBJ1-1; possibly TRBD1 for D (6 bases). The V gene's germline CDR1 is SGDLS and CDR2 YYNGEE. This CDR3 has 16 amino acids. The V and J ends lost 4 bases and 4 bases respectively, with 20 bases between them. This chain's CDR3 is CASSRQPGAAATEAFF. The CDR3 region has the DNA TGTGCCAGCAGCAGACAACCAGGGGCGGCGGCCACTGAAGCTTTCTTT. Filled out from reference TRBV9 and TRBJ1-1, the complete variable domain reads DSGVTQTPKHLITATGQRVTLRCSPRSGDLSVYWYQQSLDQGLQFLIQYYNGEERAKGNILERFSAQQFPDLHSELNLSSLELGDSALYFCASSRQPGAAATEAFFGQGTRLTVV.

This chain uses TRBV9 with TRBJ2-2, with 8 bases matching TRBD2. Trimming removed 4 bases from V and 2 bases from J; junction bases left unmatched: 7. CDR1 is SGDLS and CDR2 is YYNGEE in the germline V gene. CDR3 length: 16 residues. The CDR3 loop reads CASSQQLAANTGELFF. CDR3 bases: TGTGCCAGCAGCCAACAACTAGCGGCTAACACCGGGGAGCTGTTTTTT.

The chain carries TRBV19 and TRBJ1-6, with 7 bases that match TRBD1. CDR1 and CDR2 (germline): LNHDA, SQIVND (reference sequence). This CDR3 has 16 residues. Trimming removed 10 bases from V and 2 bases from J; junction bases left unmatched: 11. The CDR3 reads CATSDRQGAYNSPLHF. CDR3 sequence (DNA): TGTGCCACCTCCGACCGACAGGGCGCCTATAATTCACCCCTCCACTTT. The full variable domain, its missing parts supplied by reference TRBV19 and TRBJ1-6, is DGGITQSPKYLFRKEGQNVTLSCEQNLNHDAMYWYRQDPGQGLRLIYYSQIVNDFQKGDIAEGYSVSREKKESFPLTVTSAQKNPTAFYLCATSDRQGAYNSPLHFGNGTRLTVT.

This rearrangement joins TRBV7-8 to TRBJ1-1, with D unresolved. There are 15 residues in the CDR3. V lost 0 bases, J lost 1 base, and 9 bases lay in between. Germline loops: CDR1 SGHVS, CDR2 FQNEAQ. CDR3 coding DNA: TGTGCCAGCAGCTTAGCGCTCGCAGGGAACACTGAAGCTTTCTTT. It codes for CASSLALAGNTEAFF.

The chain uses TRBV5-6 and TRBJ2-1; D is unclear. Trimming took off 5 bases at V and 7 bases at J, with 13 bases between the two ends. Germline CDR1 is SGHDT and CDR2 is YYEEEE. The CDR3 is 13 amino acids. The CDR3 here is CASRIYSLNEQFF. The CDR3 DNA sequence: TGTGCCAGCAGAATCTACTCCTTAAATGAGCAGTTCTTC.

The chain combines TRBV6-5 with TRBJ1-5; 8 nucleotides agree with TRBD1. The CDR3 is 15 amino acids. Trimming at V came to 8 bases and at J to 4 bases, leaving 10 bases not matched to a gene. CDR1 is MNHEY, CDR2 SVGAGI, per germline. The CDR3 region is CASSRGQASNQPQHF. Written as DNA, the CDR3 is TGTGCCAGCTCACGGGGACAGGCGAGTAATCAGCCCCAGCATTTT.